The clone carrying this T cell receptor beta chain was recorded only once. This entry is derived from a study of T cell changes during pregnancy in multiple sclerosis. The data were produced by immunoSEQ multiplex PCR, yet TCRdb's version contains in-frame clones alone and is incomplete. The table lists over 55,000 clones, roughly 88% of them singletons, with 9.5% in the top ten. The CDR3 length is 18 residues. Trimming stripped 4 bases from V and 0 bases from J, with 22 bases between. Germline-derived CDR1 and CDR2 are MGHRA and YSYEKL. The receptor was derived from a female donor in good health, enrolled as a control in a pregnancy study. The J gene is TRBJ2-7, the V gene TRBV4-1; TRBD2 is a possible D gene (5 bases). The material sequenced was peripheral blood, taken after pregnancy. CDR3 sequence reads: CASSPSVLLAPSSYEQYF. In DNA form, the CDR3 reads TGCGCCAGCAGCCCGAGCGTCCTGCTAGCCCCCAGCTCCTACGAGCAGTACTTC.